Following are 23 T cell receptor beta chains from one sample sequenced in a study of shared clonotypes between healthy human individuals. It was CD45RO-negative cells, positively selected for CCR7, that made up naive CD8 cells, with terminally differentiated effector memory CD45RA+ cells excluded. Data came from immunoSEQ multiplex PCR; TCRdb stores just in-frame clones and leaves some out. The sample shows approximately 2,200,000 clones, about 93% of them seen only once. Sequencing was carried out using naive CD8+ T cells from PBMCs. These TCRs come from a man aged 18 to 29 in good health. Some clones in this sample may be carry-over from other donors' samples.

The CDR3 DNA follows: TGTGCCATCAGCCCAGTGGGGGGCGCGGAGGGTACAGATACGCAGTATTTT. Translating gives CAISPVGGAEGTDTQYF. This chain links TRBV10-3 with TRBJ2-3; D possibly matches TRBD1 or TRBD2 (6 bases each). In germline, CDR1 is ENHRY, CDR2 SYGVKD. The CDR3 length is 17 residues. The V and J ends lost 6 bases and 3 bases respectively, with 22 bases between them.

The chain carries TRBV6-5 and TRBJ2-1; 10 bases are shared with TRBD2. The CDR3 has 15 amino acids. Germline values: CDR1 MNHEY, CDR2 SVGAGI. V trimming: 5 bases; J trimming: 7 bases; junction bases outside the gene matches: 8. The CDR3 coding sequence is TGTGCCAGCAGTCGGGCGGCTAGCGGGAGAAATGAGCAGTTCTTC. It yields the protein CASSRAASGRNEQFF.

The chain joins TRBV11-2 to TRBJ1-4, with TRBD1 identical over 7 bases. The germline V gene encodes CDR1 SGHAT and CDR2 FQNNGV. J was trimmed by 13 bases and V by 4 bases; bases with no gene match: 9. The CDR3 contains 13 residues. In DNA, the CDR3 is TGTGCCAGCAGCTGGTACAGGGGTTACGGACTGTTTTTT. It codes for CASSWYRGYGLFF.

This clone was seen only once. This same CDR3 is encoded by further DNA sequences in the sample. The rearrangement joins TRBV9 to TRBJ2-5; no reliable D call. The CDR3 runs to 14 residues. Trimming left V 0 bases short and J 2 bases short, with 8 bases between. The V gene's germline CDR1 is SGDLS and CDR2 YYNGEE. CDR3 region: CASSVEAAQETQYF. The CDR3 region has the DNA TGTGCCAGCAGCGTAGAGGCAGCTCAAGAGACCCAGTACTTC.

V is TRBV5-6 and J is TRBJ1-5, with D perhaps TRBD1 (6 bases). With 5 bases removed from V and 4 bases from J, the gap between germline ends came to 19 bases. The CDR3 extends over 16 amino acids. The germline V gene encodes CDR1 SGHDT and CDR2 YYEEEE. CDR3 nucleotides: TGTGCCAGCAGTCCCCCTGGCTGGACAGAGAATCAGCCCCAGCATTTT. It yields the protein CASSPPGWTENQPQHF. Full variable domain (rest looked up from reference TRBV5-6 and TRBJ1-5): DAGVTQSPTHLIKTRGQQVTLRCSPKSGHDTVSWYQQALGQGPQFIFQYYEEEERQRGNFPDRFSGHQFPNYSSELNVNALLLGDSALYLCASSPPGWTENQPQHFGDGTRLSIL.

In its sample, this clone was seen a few times. Other nucleotide sequences from this sample produce the same CDR3. V usage is TRBV27 and J usage is TRBJ2-2, with unresolved D. The CDR3 has 13 amino acids. From germline, CDR1 is MNHEY and CDR2 SMNVEV (reference sequence). V was trimmed by 2 bases and J by 4 bases, leaving 5 bases between them. The DNA of the CDR3 is TGTGCCAGCAGTTTAGAACGCACCGGGGAGCTGTTTTTT. Its translation: CASSLERTGELFF.

As to this clone: The same CDR3 arises from other DNA sequences in this sample as well. This CDR3 is CASRDRNTEAFF. The CDR3 DNA follows: TGTGCCAGCAGAGACAGGAACACTGAAGCTTTCTTT. The V and J genes are TRBV6-5 and TRBJ1-1, with D possibly TRBD1 on 5 matching bases. The CDR3 is 12 amino acids. Germline-derived CDR1 and CDR2 are MNHEY and SVGAGI. V lost 6 bases to trimming and J lost 1 base, with 6 bases between them.

This sequence joins TRBV5-6 and TRBJ2-7, with TRBD2 identical over 8 bases. The CDR3 loop spans 15 amino acids. Germline loops: CDR1 SGHDT, CDR2 YYEEEE. V dropped 4 bases and J dropped 3; count of bases not matched to a gene: 9. The CDR3 here is CASSPLAGPRYEQYF. The CDR3 DNA sequence: TGTGCCAGCAGCCCCCTAGCGGGCCCTCGCTACGAGCAGTACTTC.

The CDR3 is CASRPSGDPGNQPQHF. As DNA, the CDR3 is TGTGCAAGTCGCCCGTCGGGGGACCCGGGCAATCAGCCCCAGCATTTT. The chain uses TRBV12-2 and TRBJ1-5. TRBV12-2 is marked as a pseudogene. The CDR3 is 16 residues long.

The V and J genes are TRBV13 and TRBJ1-1; 7 bases match TRBD1. CDR1 is PRHDT and CDR2 is FYEKMQ in the germline V gene (reference sequence). Trimming cost V 5 bases and J 1 base; bases outside gene matches: 4. This CDR3 is built from 14 residues. CDR3 region: CASSTGTANTEAFF. In DNA form, the CDR3 reads TGTGCCAGCAGCACTGGGACAGCGAACACTGAAGCTTTCTTT.

This clone appeared once. This chain joins TRBV5-1 and TRBJ2-7; TRBD2 is a possible D gene (6 bases). Trimming removed 3 bases from V and 4 bases from J, with 23 bases in between. Germline values: CDR1 SGHRS, CDR2 YFSETQ. This CDR3 region has 17 residues. The CDR3 region has the DNA TGCGCCAGCAGCTCCCCGATGCGGGGAGTTATATGGTACGAGCAGTACTTC. Its translation is CASSSPMRGVIWYEQYF.

The chain recombines TRBV7-2 with TRBJ1-1; D is uncertain. This CDR3 region has 13 residues. The V end lost 3 bases, the J end lost 1 base, and 6 bases lay between the germline ends. The germline gives CDR1 SGHTA, CDR2 FQGNSA. The CDR3 here is CASSFTENTEAFF. DNA of the CDR3: TGTGCCAGCAGCTTTACAGAGAACACTGAAGCTTTCTTT.

The rearrangement uses TRBV4-1 and TRBJ1-2; D is possibly TRBD1 (5 bases). The ends were cut back, 4 bases at V and 4 bases at J, with 16 bases in the middle. CDR3 length: 15 amino acids. Germline assignment: CDR1 MGHRA and CDR2 YSYEKL. The CDR3 sequence is CASSPRDGGGYGYTF. Here the CDR3 DNA reads TGCGCCAGCAGCCCCCGGGACGGAGGAGGCTATGGCTACACCTTC.

The table lists this clone with a count of one. Other DNA sequences from this sample encode an identical CDR3 as well. The V call is TRBV13, the J call TRBJ1-1; tentatively, D is TRBD1 (5 bases). Germline CDR1 PRHDT, CDR2 FYEKMQ (reference sequence). This CDR3 region has 14 residues. Trimming removed 5 bases from V and 1 base from J, with 11 bases in between. In nucleotides, the CDR3 is TGTGCCAGCAGCCCGGGACGGAGGAACACTGAAGCTTTCTTT. This codes for CASSPGRRNTEAFF.

This chain joins TRBV7-9 and TRBJ1-5; TRBD1 agrees at 7 bases. CDR3 length: 15 amino acids. Germline lookup yields CDR1 SEHNR and CDR2 FQNEAQ (reference sequence). V shed 5 bases, J shed 5 bases, and the junction held 9 bases outside the gene matches. CDR3 bases: TGTGCCAGCAGCCCCCAGGGGGTAGGAGATCAGCCCCAGCATTTT. The encoded protein is CASSPQGVGDQPQHF.

The V call is TRBV9, the J call TRBJ1-1; D gene unclear. V was cut by 3 bases and J by 7 bases, with 7 bases left in between. Germline assignment: CDR1 SGDLS and CDR2 YYNGEE. CDR3 length: 11 amino acids. CDR3 bases: TGTGCCAGCAGCGCCGGGTATGAAGCTTTCTTT. Translating it yields CASSAGYEAFF.

The chain carries TRBV4-2 and TRBJ2-3, with TRBD2 matching over 9 bases. CDR3 length equals 17 residues. After removal of 1 base from V and 2 bases from J, the junction contained 7 bases not matched to a gene. Germline lookup yields CDR1 LGHNA and CDR2 YNFKEQ. CDR3 DNA sequence: TGTGCCAGCAGCCAAGTTGAAGCGGGAGGCCTCACAGATACGCAGTATTTT. It specifies CASSQVEAGGLTDTQYF.

The chain combines TRBV30 with TRBJ1-2, with TRBD1 identical over 8 bases. CDR1 is GTSNPN, CDR2 SVGIG, per germline (reference sequence). The CDR3 totals 12 residues. V shed 3 bases and J 13 bases; nucleotides not matched to a gene: 10. The CDR3 here is CAWSEAGGRGTF. The CDR3 DNA reads TGTGCCTGGAGCGAAGCAGGGGGCCGGGGCACCTTC.

The genes are TRBV14 and TRBJ2-7; 10 positions agree with TRBD1. Germline V CDR1 and CDR2: SGHDN, FVKESK. The CDR3 has 16 residues. Unmatched junction bases numbered 8, after V lost 0 bases and J lost 6 bases. The chain's CDR3 is CASSQDRTGGSGEQYF. The CDR3 DNA reads as TGTGCCAGCAGCCAAGATAGGACAGGGGGGTCGGGCGAGCAGTACTTC.

The chain is built from TRBV28 and TRBJ2-2, with D unresolved. The germline V gene has CDR1 MDHEN and CDR2 SYDVKM. The V end was cut by 6 bases, the J end by 1 base, with 12 bases between. The CDR3 totals 15 residues. The CDR3 DNA reads TGTGCCAGCAGCTCCCAATGGAGGAACACCGGGGAGCTGTTTTTT. Its protein is CASSSQWRNTGELFF.

This sequence joins TRBV4-3 and TRBJ2-1, with 7 positions matching TRBD2. Germline loops: CDR1 LGHNA, CDR2 YSLEER. V trimming: 0 bases; J trimming: 4 bases; junction bases outside the gene matches: 9. The CDR3 covers 17 residues. CDR3 amino acids: CASSQEVSLAEYNEQFF. The CDR3 nucleotides are TGCGCCAGCAGCCAAGAGGTATCCCTAGCGGAGTACAATGAGCAGTTCTTC.

This clone showed up just a few times. This chain uses TRBV7-9 with TRBJ1-1; D not certain. The V gene lost 4 bases and the J gene lost 2 bases, with 5 bases spanning the gap. This CDR3 has 12 amino acids. CDR1 SEHNR and CDR2 FQNEAQ come from the germline V gene (reference sequence). The CDR3 region is CASSWQNTEAFF. CDR3 sequence (DNA): TGTGCCAGCAGCTGGCAAAACACTGAAGCTTTCTTT.

The CDR3 DNA reads TGTGCCAGTATAGACAGGGAAGGACCTGAAGCTTTCTTT. Its translation is CASIDREGPEAFF. This chain connects TRBV27 to TRBJ1-1, with 7 positions matching TRBD1. The V segment lost 9 bases and the J segment 6 bases; nucleotides outside the gene matches: 10. The CDR3 extends over 13 amino acids. CDR1 MNHEY and CDR2 SMNVEV come from the germline V gene (reference sequence).